Listed here are 18 T cell receptor beta chains from one sample, sequenced in a study of T cells in Graves' hyperthyroidism and ophthalmopathy. TCR beta CDR3 regions were amplified from RNA transcripts. The TCR CDR3 was amplified in a first-round RT-PCR using the HTBI primer set. In TCRdb, the multiplex PCR reads were re-called with MiXCR into one record per CDR3 protein. Of 340,000 or so distinct CDR3 sequences listed, 15% to 20% were seen once; the top ten hold about 53%. Sequencing was done on a sample of blood. The origin of the receptors is a woman aged 50 to 60 with Graves' hyperthyroidism.

This clonotype was observed a handful of times. The chain joins TRBV29-1 to TRBJ2-5; D is unresolved. The CDR3 has 12 residues. Trimming took off 5 bases at V and 5 bases at J, with 12 bases between the two ends. Germline V gene sequence: CDR1 SQVTM, CDR2 ANQGSEA. The CDR3 DNA reads TGCAGCGTTAGTAGCACCGACGAGACCCAGTACTTC. Encoded protein: CSVSSTDETQYF. Combining the CDR3 with reference TRBV29-1 and TRBJ2-5 gives the whole variable domain SAVISQKPSRDICQRGTSLTIQCQVDSQVTMMFWYRQQPGQSLTLIATANQGSEATYESGFVIDKFPISRPNLTFSTLTVSNMSPEDSSIYLCSVSSTDETQYFGPGTRLLVL.

CDR3 loop: CASSSTRVGNTGELFF. The CDR3 DNA sequence: TGTGCCAGCAGCTCCACCCGAGTGGGGAACACCGGGGAGCTGTTTTTT. The chain recombines TRBV11-3 with TRBJ2-2; D call uncertain. The germline V gene encodes CDR1 SGHNT and CDR2 YENEEA. V was clipped by 4 bases and J by 1 base, with 13 bases between them. CDR3 length: 16 residues. Full variable domain (rest looked up from reference TRBV11-3 and TRBJ2-2): EAGVVQSPRYKIIEKKQPVAFWCNPISGHNTLYWYLQNLGQGPELLIRYENEEAVDDSQLPKDRFSAERLKGVDSTLKIQPAELGDSAVYLCASSSTRVGNTGELFFGEGSRLTVL.

The gene calls are TRBV6-1 and TRBJ1-3; TRBD1 agrees at 8 bases. The germline gives CDR1 MNHNS, CDR2 SASEGT. This CDR3 is built from 14 residues. V gave up 5 bases and J gave up 4 bases; unmatched junction bases: 4. The CDR3 DNA reads TGTGCCAGCAGTCAGGGGGCAGGGGGAAACACCATATATTTT. It yields the protein CASSQGAGGNTIYF.

The chain couples TRBV6-1 to TRBJ1-1; 11 nucleotides align to TRBD1. V shed 8 bases and J 8 bases; nucleotides not matched to a gene: 7. Germline CDR1 and CDR2: MNHNS and SASEGT. This CDR3 comprises 13 residues. The CDR3 DNA follows: TGTGCCAGCGCTGGACAGGGGGCAACCGAAGCTTTCTTT. This codes for CASAGQGATEAFF.

The rearrangement uses TRBV3-1 and TRBJ1-5, with D maybe TRBD1 (5 bases). This CDR3 has 16 residues. Germline V gives CDR1 LGHDT, CDR2 YNNKEL (reference sequence). V gave up 3 bases and J gave up 5 bases, with 17 bases separating them. The CDR3: CASSHLEGQGDQPQHF. Here the CDR3 DNA reads TGTGCCAGCAGCCATCTGGAGGGGCAGGGCGATCAGCCCCAGCATTTT.

Note on this clonotype: Given the absence of the conserved phenylalanine or tryptophan at the CDR3 end, a read error is likely. The chain has TRBV2 and TRBJ1-5; the D gene is possibly TRBD1 (5 bases). This CDR3 is 14 amino acids long. Germline V CDR1 and CDR2: SNHLY, FYNNEI. V lost 4 bases, J lost 3 bases, and 10 bases lay in between. CDR3 residues: CASSVARANQPQHL. DNA of the CDR3: TGTGCCAGCAGTGTCGCCAGGGCCAATCAGCCCCAGCATCTT.

This clonotype was detected only a few times. The chain combines TRBV16 with TRBJ1-5; possibly TRBD1 for D (5 bases). The CDR3 is made up of 15 amino acids. Looked up from germline, CDR1 is KGHSY and CDR2 is FQNENV. V was pared by 4 bases and J by 9 bases, with 19 bases between. Here the CDR3 DNA reads TGTGCCAGCAGCCGATGGGACCGATCGGATTCGCCCCAGCATTTT. Its protein is CASSRWDRSDSPQHF.

This chain connects TRBV20-1 to TRBJ2-7; TRBD1 matches 8 bases. The CDR3 is 15 residues long. V trimming: 6 bases; J trimming: 2 bases; junction bases outside the gene matches: 12. Germline V gives CDR1 DFQATT, CDR2 SNEGSKA (reference sequence). The CDR3 region is CSAQRLGTGAYEQYF. The CDR3 DNA reads TGCAGTGCCCAACGCCTCGGGACAGGAGCCTACGAGCAGTACTTC.

This chain links TRBV5-1 with TRBJ1-2; D is unclear. CDR3 length: 11 residues. Germline V lookup: CDR1 SGHRS, CDR2 YFSETQ. Trimming removed 5 bases from V and 5 bases from J, with 7 bases in between. The CDR3 loop is CASRDVYGYTF. The CDR3, as DNA: TGCGCCAGCAGGGACGTATATGGCTACACCTTC.

The table lists this clonotype with many counts. The chain carries TRBV6-5 and TRBJ1-2, with D unclear. The germline CDR1 and CDR2 sequences are MNHEY and SVGAGI. V was cut by 0 bases and J by 5 bases, with 4 bases left in between. The CDR3 runs to 12 residues. The CDR3: CASSYSGYGYTF. Here the CDR3 DNA reads TGTGCCAGCAGTTACTCAGGGTATGGCTACACCTTC.

This clonotype has ten or more counts. This chain links TRBV28 with TRBJ1-2; D is perhaps TRBD1 (5 bases). CDR1 and CDR2 (germline): MDHEN, SYDVKM. The CDR3 extends over 14 amino acids. Trimming removed 4 bases from V and 2 bases from J, with 11 bases in between. This CDR3 is CASSYPGKNYGYTF. The CDR3, as DNA: TGTGCCAGCAGTTACCCAGGGAAGAACTATGGCTACACCTTC.

The chain uses TRBV29-1 and TRBJ2-3; 7 bases are a match to TRBD2. The trim removed 1 base at V and 4 bases at J, leaving 5 bases unmatched. CDR1 is SQVTM, CDR2 ANQGSEA, per germline. The CDR3 sequence is 14 residues long. The CDR3 region has the DNA TGCAGCGTTGAAGGGCTTCGGGGGGCAGATACGCAGTATTTT. It translates to CSVEGLRGADTQYF.

This clonotype was detected many times. This chain connects TRBV6-5 to TRBJ2-3; D gene ambiguous. The CDR3 totals 15 residues. Trimming left V 0 bases short and J 4 bases short, with 11 bases between. CDR1 is MNHEY and CDR2 is SVGAGI in the germline V gene. The CDR3 is CASSYSIWVADTQYF. DNA for the CDR3: TGTGCCAGCAGTTACTCGATCTGGGTTGCAGATACGCAGTATTTT.

The genes are TRBV2 and TRBJ2-5; D uncertain. The germline CDR1 and CDR2 sequences are SNHLY and FYNNEI. The V gene lost 4 bases and the J gene lost 3 bases, with 6 bases spanning the gap. The CDR3 covers 12 residues. The CDR3 bases are TGTGCCAGCAGTGTCTTGAAAGAGACCCAGTACTTC. It specifies CASSVLKETQYF.

This clonotype was counted ten times or more. The chain uses TRBV12-3 or TRBV12-4 and TRBJ1-5; D is unclear. Trimming stripped 5 bases from V and 5 bases from J, with 7 bases between. CDR3 size: 12 residues. CDR3 loop: CASSMAYQPQHF. In DNA form, the CDR3 reads TGTGCCAGCAGTATGGCTTATCAGCCCCAGCATTTT.

As concerns this clonotype: This may stem from a read error, because a much larger clone lies one nucleotide away. The rearrangement joins TRBV3-1 to TRBJ2-7; tentatively, D is TRBD2 (6 bases). There are 15 residues in the CDR3. V was clipped by 4 bases and J by 2 bases, with 15 bases between them. The germline V gene has CDR1 LGHDT and CDR2 YNNKEL (reference sequence). CDR3 region: CASSLRAGGTYEQYF. CDR3 in DNA: TGTGCCAGCAGCCTCCGTGCTGGCGGGACCTACGAGCAGTACTTC.

This clonotype has just a few counts. The CDR3 protein is CASSVAGATEAFF. For the CDR3, the DNA is TGTGCCAGCAGCGTAGCAGGGGCGACTGAAGCTTTCTTT. The J gene is TRBJ1-1, the V gene TRBV9, with D tentatively TRBD1 (6 bases). Per the germline V gene, CDR1 is SGDLS and CDR2 is YYNGEE. This CDR3 has 13 residues. Trimming removed 0 bases at V and 5 bases at J, with 8 bases between.

This clonotype has ten or more counts. This sequence joins TRBV2 and TRBJ2-2; 7 nucleotides agree with TRBD2. The CDR3 is made up of 16 amino acids. The germline V gene has CDR1 SNHLY and CDR2 FYNNEI. V trimming: 4 bases; J trimming: 4 bases; junction bases outside the gene matches: 9. CDR3 region: CASSAGGYKLTGELFF. The CDR3 bases are TGTGCCAGCAGTGCGGGGGGATATAAGCTCACCGGGGAGCTGTTTTTT.